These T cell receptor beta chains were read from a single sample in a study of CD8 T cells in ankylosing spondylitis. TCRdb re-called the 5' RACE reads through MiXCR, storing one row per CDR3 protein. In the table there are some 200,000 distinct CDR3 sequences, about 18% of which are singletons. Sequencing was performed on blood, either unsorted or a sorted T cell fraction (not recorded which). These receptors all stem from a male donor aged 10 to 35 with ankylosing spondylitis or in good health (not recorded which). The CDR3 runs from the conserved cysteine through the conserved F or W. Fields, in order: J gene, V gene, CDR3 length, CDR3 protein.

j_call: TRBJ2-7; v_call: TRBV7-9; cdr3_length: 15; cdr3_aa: CASSLVGSGNYEQYF
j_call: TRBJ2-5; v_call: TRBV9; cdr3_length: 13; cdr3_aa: CASSVSRMETQYF
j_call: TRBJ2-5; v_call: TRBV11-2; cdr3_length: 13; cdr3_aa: CASSRQYQETQYF
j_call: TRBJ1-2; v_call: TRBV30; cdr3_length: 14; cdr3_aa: CAWSATTYNYGYTF
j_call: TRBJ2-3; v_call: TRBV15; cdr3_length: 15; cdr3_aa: CATSTGQTTADTQYF
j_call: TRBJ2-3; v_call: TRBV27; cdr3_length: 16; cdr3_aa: CASSLAGGSSTDTQYF
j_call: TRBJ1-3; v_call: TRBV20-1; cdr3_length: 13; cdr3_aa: CSASSEHGNTIYF
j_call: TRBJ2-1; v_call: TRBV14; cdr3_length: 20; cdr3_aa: CASSQVYKDGLWGSYNEQFF
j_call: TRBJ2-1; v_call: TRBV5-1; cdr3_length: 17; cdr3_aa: CASSLGGSASSYNEQFF
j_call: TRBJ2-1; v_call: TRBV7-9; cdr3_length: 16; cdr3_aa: CASSFSRGGPGNEQFF
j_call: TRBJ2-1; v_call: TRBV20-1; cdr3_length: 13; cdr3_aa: CSAMRQGTNEQFF
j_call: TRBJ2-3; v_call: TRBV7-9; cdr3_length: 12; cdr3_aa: CASSSVTDTQYF
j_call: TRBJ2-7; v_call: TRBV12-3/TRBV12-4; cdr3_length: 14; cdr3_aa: CASSRLAGGNEQYF
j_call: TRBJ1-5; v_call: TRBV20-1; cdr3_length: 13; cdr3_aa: CSARGAGARAQHF
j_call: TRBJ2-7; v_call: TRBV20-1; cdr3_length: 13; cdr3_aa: CSARRTGIPEQYF
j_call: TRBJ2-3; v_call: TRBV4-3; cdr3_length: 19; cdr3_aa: CASSQDISSGTTSTDTQYF
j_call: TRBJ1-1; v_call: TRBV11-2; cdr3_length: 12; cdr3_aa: CASSVQDSEAFF
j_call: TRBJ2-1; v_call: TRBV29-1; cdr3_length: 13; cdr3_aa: CSVTGSRVHEQFF
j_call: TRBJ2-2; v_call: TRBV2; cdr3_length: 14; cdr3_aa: CASRGQRTTGELFF
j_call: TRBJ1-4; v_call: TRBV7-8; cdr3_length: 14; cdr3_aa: CASSLDRAVEKLFF
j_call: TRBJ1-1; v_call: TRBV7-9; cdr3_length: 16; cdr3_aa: CASSPIARRGSTEAFF
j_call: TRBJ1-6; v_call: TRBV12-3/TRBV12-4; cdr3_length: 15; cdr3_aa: CASSLSGTGFSPLHF
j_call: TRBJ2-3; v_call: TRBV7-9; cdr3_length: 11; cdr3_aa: CASSPSGTQYF
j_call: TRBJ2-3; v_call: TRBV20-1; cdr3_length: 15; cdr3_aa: CSATLAGGGTDTQYF
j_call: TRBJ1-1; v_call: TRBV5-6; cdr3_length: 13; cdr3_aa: CASSFTGVVEAFF
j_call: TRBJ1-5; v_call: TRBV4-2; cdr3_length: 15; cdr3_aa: CASSQDRQGGQPQHF
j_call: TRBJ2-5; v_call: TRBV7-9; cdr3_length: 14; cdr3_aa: CASSLILGGETQYF
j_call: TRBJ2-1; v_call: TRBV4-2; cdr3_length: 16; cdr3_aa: CASSQDLPARYNEQFF
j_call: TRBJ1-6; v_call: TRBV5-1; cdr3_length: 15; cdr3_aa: CASSFRQGDNSPLHF
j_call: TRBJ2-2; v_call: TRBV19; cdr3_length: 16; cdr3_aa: CASSTGLAGVTGELFF
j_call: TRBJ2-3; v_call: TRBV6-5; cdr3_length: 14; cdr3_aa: CASSYRGPPDTQYF
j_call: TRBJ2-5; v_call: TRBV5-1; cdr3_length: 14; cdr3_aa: CASSGQGGGETQYF
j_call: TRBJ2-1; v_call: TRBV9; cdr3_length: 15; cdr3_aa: CASSVSSGSLDEQFF
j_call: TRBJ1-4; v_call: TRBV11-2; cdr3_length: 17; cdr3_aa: CASSSPGTGGLNEKLFF
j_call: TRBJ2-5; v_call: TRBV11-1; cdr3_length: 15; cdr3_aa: CASSAVGISQETQYF
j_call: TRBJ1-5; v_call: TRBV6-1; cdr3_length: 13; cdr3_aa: CASSETDGGPQHF
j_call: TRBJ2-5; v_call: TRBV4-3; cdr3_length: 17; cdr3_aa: CASSQDWLGVGQETQYF
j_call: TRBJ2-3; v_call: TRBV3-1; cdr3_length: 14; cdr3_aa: CASSQRASTDTQYF
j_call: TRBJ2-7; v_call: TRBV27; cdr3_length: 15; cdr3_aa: CASSFGQHLSYEQYF
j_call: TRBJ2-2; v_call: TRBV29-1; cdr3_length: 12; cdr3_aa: CSVEKGNGELFF
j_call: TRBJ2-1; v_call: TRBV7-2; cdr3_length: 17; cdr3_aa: CASSPSIAGLEGNEQFF
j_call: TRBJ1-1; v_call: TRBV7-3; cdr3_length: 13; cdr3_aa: CASSRTGITEAFF
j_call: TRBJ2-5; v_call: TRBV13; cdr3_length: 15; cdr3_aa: CASSPRTGLGETQYF
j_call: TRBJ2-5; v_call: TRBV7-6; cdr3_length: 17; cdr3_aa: CASSSPVGGGRAETQYF
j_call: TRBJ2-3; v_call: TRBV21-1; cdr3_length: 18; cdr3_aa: CASSNHRLAESSTDTQYF
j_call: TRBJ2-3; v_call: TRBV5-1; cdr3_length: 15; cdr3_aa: CASSLPRDNTDTQYF
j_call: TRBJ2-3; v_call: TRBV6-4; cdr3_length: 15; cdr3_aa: CASSERTGTTDTQYF
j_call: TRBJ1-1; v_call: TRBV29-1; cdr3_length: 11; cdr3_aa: CSVDGGTEAFF
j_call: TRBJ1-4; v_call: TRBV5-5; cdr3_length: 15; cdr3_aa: CASSRAQDWNEKLFF
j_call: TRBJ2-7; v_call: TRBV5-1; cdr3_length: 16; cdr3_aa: CASSISTLDGSVEQYF
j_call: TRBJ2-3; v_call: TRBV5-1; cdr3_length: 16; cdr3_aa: CASLQTSGSFQDTQYF
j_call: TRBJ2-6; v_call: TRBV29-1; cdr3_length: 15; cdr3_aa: CSVEVTGAGANVLTF
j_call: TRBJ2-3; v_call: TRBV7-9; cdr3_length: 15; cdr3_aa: CASSLDRGESDTQYF
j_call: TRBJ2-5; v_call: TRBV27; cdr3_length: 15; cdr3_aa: CASSLFRGDQETQYF